This TCR beta chain appears in the sequencing data of a study of shared clonotypes between healthy human individuals. Across the whole study: A couple of women and three men aged 18 to 49 served as donors. Every donor yielded three CD4 naive, three CD4 memory, two CD8 naive and one CD8 memory plate.

In the authors' workflow: From ImmunoSEQ came sequences covering only the junction and carrying no quality scores, so filtering differed. TCRdb keeps only in-frame clones here, not all; method: immunoSEQ multiplex PCR. V and J calls and clone size are those listed in that table; D and trimming were worked out from the DNA. The sample has 750,000 to 1,000,000 clones, almost 95% seen once; the top ten hold approximately 25%. CDR1 and CDR2 (germline): SGHVS, FNYEAQ. This CDR3 is built from 14 residues. V was shortened by 1 base and J by 5 bases, with 11 bases between the two germline ends. Naivety among CD8 cells was defined by CD45RO negativity and positive CCR7 selection, thereby excluding terminally differentiated effector memory CD45RA+ cells. Donors were Caucasian adults residing in Nashville, Tennessee, USA.

The TCR comes from a man aged 30 to 45 in good health. This rearrangement joins TRBV7-6 to TRBJ2-5; TRBD1 or TRBD2 may be the D gene (6 bases each). The sample was naive CD8+ T cells sorted from blood. CDR3 in amino acids: CASSLGGAMETQYF. CDR3 coding DNA: TGTGCCAGCAGCTTAGGGGGGGCGATGGAGACCCAGTACTTC.